The 8 T cell receptor beta chains presented below share a single source sample, sequenced in a study of cytomegalovirus exposure and HLA in healthy donors. The PCR contained 60 Vbeta and 13 Jbeta primers. Here immunoSEQ multiplex PCR was the method, and the copy in TCRdb shows in-frame clones only, minus some. The sample contains 210,000 or so clones, about three quarters of which appear only once. The specimen sequenced was PBMCs. The receptors derive from a woman aged 55-70 years in good health and CMV-seropositive.

This clone was observed a single time. The chain combines TRBV4-2 with TRBJ1-5, with 7 bases identical to TRBD1. CDR1 LGHNA and CDR2 YNFKEQ come from the germline V gene. V shed 1 base, J shed 2 bases, and the junction held 8 bases outside the gene matches. CDR3 length: 17 amino acids. The CDR3 spells CASSQGEGGGGNQPQHF. CDR3 DNA: TGTGCCAGCAGCCAAGGGGAAGGGGGCGGGGGCAATCAGCCCCAGCATTTT.

V and J are TRBV18 and TRBJ1-1; possibly TRBD1 for D (6 bases). Germline V gene lookup returns CDR1 KGHSH and CDR2 LQKENI. Trimming left V 0 bases short and J 4 bases short, with 6 bases between. CDR3 length equals 13 residues. This CDR3 reads CASSPPTGTEAFF. The CDR3 bases are TGTGCCAGCTCACCACCGACAGGCACTGAAGCTTTCTTT.

The chain carries TRBV7-2 and TRBJ2-5, with 12 positions matching TRBD2. Germline V lookup: CDR1 SGHTA, CDR2 FQGNSA. J was trimmed by 5 bases and V by 5 bases; bases with no gene match: 6. The CDR3 contains 15 residues. The CDR3 sequence is CASSPGLAGGETQYF. The CDR3 DNA reads as TGTGCCAGCAGCCCGGGCCTAGCGGGAGGGGAGACCCAGTACTTC.

Points on this clone: Other DNA sequences in the sample encode the same CDR3. The J gene is TRBJ2-2, the V gene TRBV27; D not resolved. This CDR3 is built from 14 residues. The germline V and J ends were trimmed by 1 base and 3 bases, with 6 bases remaining between them. CDR1 and CDR2 from the germline V gene are MNHEY and SMNVEV (reference sequence). CDR3 sequence reads: CASSLFPDTGELFF. DNA of the CDR3: TGTGCCAGCAGTTTATTTCCGGACACCGGGGAGCTGTTTTTT.

The chain uses TRBV7-2 and TRBJ1-2, with 8 nucleotides matching TRBD1. The CDR3 is 14 residues long. The ends lost 4 bases at V and 3 bases at J; junction bases unmatched: 4. CDR1 and CDR2 (germline): SGHTA, FQGNSA. The CDR3, as DNA: TGTGCCAGCAGCTACGGACAGGGAGACTATGGCTACACCTTC. This translates into CASSYGQGDYGYTF.

For this clone: Other DNA sequences from this sample encode an identical CDR3 as well. The chain recombines TRBV4-2 with TRBJ1-2, with unresolved D. From germline, CDR1 is LGHNA and CDR2 YNFKEQ. The CDR3 is 15 residues long. The V and J ends lost 1 base and 2 bases respectively, with 11 bases between them. The CDR3 here is CASSQVQYSNYGYTF. The CDR3 nucleotides are TGTGCCAGCAGCCAAGTTCAGTACAGCAACTATGGCTACACCTTC.

The table lists this clone with many counts. The chain carries TRBV5-4 and TRBJ1-4, with D unresolved. Trimming removed 4 bases from V and 3 bases from J, with 7 bases in between. The CDR3 sequence is 13 residues long. Germline assignment: CDR1 SGHNT and CDR2 YYREEE (reference sequence). DNA for the CDR3: TGTGCCAGCAGCCGGACTGCTAATGAAAAACTGTTTTTT. Translation: CASSRTANEKLFF.

The CDR3 DNA reads as TGTGCCAGCAGCGTTCGCGGGAGCCCCAACACCGGGGAGCTGTTTTTT. It specifies CASSVRGSPNTGELFF. The rearrangement joins TRBV9 to TRBJ2-2, with 7 bases that match TRBD2. This CDR3 has 16 amino acids. Germline V gives CDR1 SGDLS, CDR2 YYNGEE. V was pared by 2 bases and J by 2 bases, with 6 bases of the junction left unmatched. Combining the CDR3 with reference TRBV9 and TRBJ2-2 gives the whole variable domain DSGVTQTPKHLITATGQRVTLRCSPRSGDLSVYWYQQSLDQGLQFLIQYYNGEERAKGNILERFSAQQFPDLHSELNLSSLELGDSALYFCASSVRGSPNTGELFFGEGSRLTVL.